The subject of this entry is one T cell receptor beta chain. As yet, its antigen is unknown. These data are taken from a study of cytomegalovirus exposure and HLA in healthy donors. Findings and limits, study-wide: Indistinguishability led to the exclusion of some V segments, TRBV6-2 and TRBV6-3 included. In a later analysis, V- and J-gene trimming of beta chains associated with a DCLRE1C missense variant, replicated independently. Researchers reportedly found TCR beta sequences accurately predicted most subjects' HLA-A and HLA-B alleles.

Vbeta (60) and Jbeta (13) primers were used in the PCR. This table comes from immunoSEQ multiplex PCR, and its TCRdb copy is limited to in-frame clones, with some not included. The sample shows about 120,000 clones, 55% to 75% of them seen only once. Germline lookup yields CDR1 SGHAT and CDR2 FQNNGV. Trimming pared 5 bases from V and 7 bases from J, leaving 26 bases between. This CDR3 has 17 amino acids. The sequenced material came from PBMCs. The TCR was taken from a man under 40 in good health and CMV-seropositive. The J gene is TRBJ1-2, the V gene TRBV11-2; D remains unclear. The CDR3: CASSPPYSSMGLGGYTF. The CDR3 bases are TGTGCCAGCAGCCCCCCGTACAGCTCGATGGGCCTGGGTGGCTACACCTTC.